This T cell receptor beta chain was captured in a study of T-cell reconstitution after alpha-beta-depleted transplantation in children. There are many counts of this clonotype. The library targeted TCRbeta and was prepared with unique molecular identifiers. Via MiXCR, TCRdb re-called the PCR reads, giving one row per CDR3 protein. The sample includes around 200,000 distinct CDR3 sequences, around 7% of them seen just once. The receptor comes from a human donor who donated a stem cell graft to a child with Wiskott-Aldrich syndrome. Here the sequenced sample was PBMCs from the stem cell graft donor, taken from the stem cell graft.

The CDR3 sequence: CASSSAASGYEQYF. CDR3 bases: TGTGCCAGCAGCTCAGCCGCTAGCGGCTACGAGCAGTACTTC. The gene calls are TRBV7-9 and TRBJ2-7; TRBD2 matches 7 bases. CDR1 and CDR2 (germline): SEHNR, FQNEAQ (reference sequence). This CDR3 region has 14 residues. The ends lost 4 bases at V and 3 bases at J; junction bases unmatched: 6.